Sequencing of this TCR beta chain was carried out in a study of regulatory T cells in long-lasting Graves disease. Germline lookup yields CDR1 SQVTM and CDR2 ANQGSEA. Trimming removed 6 bases from V and 6 bases from J, with 22 bases in between. The CDR3 loop spans 15 amino acids. To make TCR beta libraries, researchers used iRepertoire HTBI primers and Arm-PCR of CDR3 regions. TCRdb re-called the multiplex PCR reads with MiXCR, one entry per CDR3 protein. Seen here are roughly 610,000 distinct CDR3 sequences, 15% to 20% observed once, and the top ten hold roughly 18%. As to time point: newly diagnosed GD, antithyroid drugs for less than 3 months. From PBMCs, RNA was extracted and then used to make the TCR library. This sample was also put to use in a study of T cells in Graves' hyperthyroidism and ophthalmopathy.

The V and J genes are TRBV29-1 and TRBJ2-3; D may be TRBD1 (6 bases). This TCR was recovered from a woman aged 25 to 45 with Graves disease. The input for sequencing was peripheral blood mononuclear cells (PBMCs), taken at new diagnosis, from a patient treated with antithyroid drugs. The CDR3 coding sequence is TGCAGCGTAACGAGACAGGTCACCCCGGGGGATACGCAGTATTTT. Amino acids: CSVTRQVTPGDTQYF.